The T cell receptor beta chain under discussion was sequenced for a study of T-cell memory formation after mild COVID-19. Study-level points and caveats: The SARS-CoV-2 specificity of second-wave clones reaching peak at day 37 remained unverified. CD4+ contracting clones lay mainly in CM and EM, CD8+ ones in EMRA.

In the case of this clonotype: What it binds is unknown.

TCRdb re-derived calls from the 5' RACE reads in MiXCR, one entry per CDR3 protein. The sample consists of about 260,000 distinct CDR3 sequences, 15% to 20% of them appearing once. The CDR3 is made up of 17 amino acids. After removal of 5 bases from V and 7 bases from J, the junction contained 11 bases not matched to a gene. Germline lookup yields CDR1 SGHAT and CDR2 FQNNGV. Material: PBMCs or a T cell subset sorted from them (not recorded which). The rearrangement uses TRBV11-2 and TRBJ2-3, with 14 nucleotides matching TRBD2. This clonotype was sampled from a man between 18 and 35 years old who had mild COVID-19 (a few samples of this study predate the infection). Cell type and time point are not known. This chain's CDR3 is CASSTRTSGGRPYTQYF. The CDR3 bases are TGTGCCAGCAGCACCCGGACTAGCGGGGGGAGGCCTTATACGCAGTATTTT.